This T cell receptor (beta chain) is from a study of cytomegalovirus exposure and HLA in healthy donors. About the study: Early on, a data release was issued that held 80 million to 90 million unique TCRs from HLA-typed donors. Points from the study as a whole: Further analysis was carried out later, and it showed several of the most significant clusters appearing linked to common viral pathogens. Later genetic work tied a missense DCLRE1C variant to beta-chain V and J trimming.

60 Vbeta and 13 Jbeta primers were used in PCR. Clones were read by immunoSEQ multiplex PCR, and TCRdb kept only the in-frame ones, dropping some. This sample yields some 170,000 clones, of which under 80% are seen a single time; 2% to 3% belongs to the top ten. Notes on this clone: The antigen remains undetermined.

Between the trimmed V and J ends, which lost 0 bases and 5 bases, there was a span of 10 bases. The CDR3 is 15 amino acids. Per germline, CDR1 MGHRA and CDR2 YSYEKL. The TCR originated in a human donor in good health. The sequenced sample was PBMCs. The chain combines TRBV4-1 with TRBJ1-4, with a possible D match to TRBD1 (5 bases). CDR3 coding DNA: TGCGCCAGCAGCCAAGATGGAGGGGTGAATGAAAAACTGTTTTTT. Amino acids: CASSQDGGVNEKLFF.